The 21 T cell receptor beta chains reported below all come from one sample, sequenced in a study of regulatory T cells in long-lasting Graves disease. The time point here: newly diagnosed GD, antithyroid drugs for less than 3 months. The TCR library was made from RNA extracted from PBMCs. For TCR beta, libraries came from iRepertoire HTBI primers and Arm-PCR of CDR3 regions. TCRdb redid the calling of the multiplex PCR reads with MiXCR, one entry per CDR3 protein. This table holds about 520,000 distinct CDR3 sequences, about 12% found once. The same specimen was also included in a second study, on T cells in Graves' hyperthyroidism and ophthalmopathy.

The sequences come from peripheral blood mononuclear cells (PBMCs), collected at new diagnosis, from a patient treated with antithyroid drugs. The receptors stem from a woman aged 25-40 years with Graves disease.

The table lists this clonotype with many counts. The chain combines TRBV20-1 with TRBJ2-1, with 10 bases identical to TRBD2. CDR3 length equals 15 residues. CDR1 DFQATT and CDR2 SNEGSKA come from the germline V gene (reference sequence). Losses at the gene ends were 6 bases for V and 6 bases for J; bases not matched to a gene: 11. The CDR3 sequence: CSASTGLAGVNEQFF. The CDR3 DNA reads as TGCAGTGCCTCCACGGGGCTAGCGGGAGTCAATGAGCAGTTCTTC.

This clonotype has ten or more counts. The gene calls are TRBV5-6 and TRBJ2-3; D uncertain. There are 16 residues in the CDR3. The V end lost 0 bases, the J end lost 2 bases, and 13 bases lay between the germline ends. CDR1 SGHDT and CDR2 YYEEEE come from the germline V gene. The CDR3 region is CASSLGPPLITDTQYF. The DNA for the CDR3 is TGTGCCAGCAGCTTGGGACCGCCACTAATCACAGATACGCAGTATTTT.

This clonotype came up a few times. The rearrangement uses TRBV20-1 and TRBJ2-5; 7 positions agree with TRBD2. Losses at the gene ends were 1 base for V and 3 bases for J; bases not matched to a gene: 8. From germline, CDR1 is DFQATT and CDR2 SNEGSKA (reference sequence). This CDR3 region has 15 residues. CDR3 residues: CSARVFSGKEETQYF. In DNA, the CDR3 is TGCAGTGCTAGAGTTTTCAGCGGGAAGGAAGAGACCCAGTACTTC.

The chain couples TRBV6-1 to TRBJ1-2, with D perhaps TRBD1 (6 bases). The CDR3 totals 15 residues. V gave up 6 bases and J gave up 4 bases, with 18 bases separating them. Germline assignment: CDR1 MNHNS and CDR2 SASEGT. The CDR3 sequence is CASSRNREAIYGYTF. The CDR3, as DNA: TGTGCCAGCAGCCGGAACAGGGAGGCAATCTATGGCTACACCTTC.

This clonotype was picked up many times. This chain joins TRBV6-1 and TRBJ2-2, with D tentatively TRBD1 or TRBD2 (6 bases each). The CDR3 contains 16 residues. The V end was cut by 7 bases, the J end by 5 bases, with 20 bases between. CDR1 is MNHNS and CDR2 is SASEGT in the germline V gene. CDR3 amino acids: CASNSRRGDGTGELFF. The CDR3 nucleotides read TGTGCCAGCAACTCCCGGAGGGGGGATGGGACCGGGGAGCTGTTTTTT.

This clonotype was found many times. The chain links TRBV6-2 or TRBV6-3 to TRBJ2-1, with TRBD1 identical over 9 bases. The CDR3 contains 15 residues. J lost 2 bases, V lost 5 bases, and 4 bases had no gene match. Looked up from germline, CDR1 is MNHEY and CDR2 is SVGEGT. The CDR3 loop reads CASSTGTGTYNEQFF. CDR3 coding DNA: TGTGCCAGCAGTACCGGGACAGGGACCTACAATGAGCAGTTCTTC.

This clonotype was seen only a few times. The CDR3 reads CASSIARAYNEQFF. The DNA of the CDR3 is TGTGCCAGTAGTATAGCGCGGGCCTACAATGAGCAGTTCTTC. The chain has TRBV19 and TRBJ2-1; possibly TRBD2 for D (5 bases). V gave up 1 base and J gave up 2 bases, with 6 bases separating them. The germline gives CDR1 LNHDA, CDR2 SQIVND (reference sequence). The CDR3 runs 14 residues.

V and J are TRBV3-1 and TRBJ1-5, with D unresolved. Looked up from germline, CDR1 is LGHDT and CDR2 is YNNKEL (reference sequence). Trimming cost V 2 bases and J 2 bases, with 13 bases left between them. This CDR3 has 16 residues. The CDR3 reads CASSQTIGSGNQPQHF. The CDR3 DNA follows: TGTGCCAGCAGCCAAACGATAGGTTCCGGCAATCAGCCCCAGCATTTT.

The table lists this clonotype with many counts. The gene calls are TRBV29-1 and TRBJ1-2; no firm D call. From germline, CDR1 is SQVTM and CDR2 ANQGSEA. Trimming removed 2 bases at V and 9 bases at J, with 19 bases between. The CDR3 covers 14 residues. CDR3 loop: CSVESPTGSRSYTF. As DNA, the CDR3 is TGCAGCGTTGAATCACCAACGGGTTCTAGAAGCTACACCTTC.

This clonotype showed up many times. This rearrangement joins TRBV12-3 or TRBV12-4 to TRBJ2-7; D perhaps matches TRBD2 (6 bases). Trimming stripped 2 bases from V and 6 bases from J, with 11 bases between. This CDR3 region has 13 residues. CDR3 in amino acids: CASSLKWGGEQYF. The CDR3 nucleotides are TGTGCCAGCAGTTTAAAATGGGGAGGCGAGCAGTACTTC.

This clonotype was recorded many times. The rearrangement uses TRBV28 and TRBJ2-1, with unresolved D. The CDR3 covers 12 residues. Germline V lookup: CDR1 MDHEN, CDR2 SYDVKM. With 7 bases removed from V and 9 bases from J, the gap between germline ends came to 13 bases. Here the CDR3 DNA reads TGTGCCAGCACCTCGCCCCCAGTTGAGCAGTTCTTC. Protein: CASTSPPVEQFF.

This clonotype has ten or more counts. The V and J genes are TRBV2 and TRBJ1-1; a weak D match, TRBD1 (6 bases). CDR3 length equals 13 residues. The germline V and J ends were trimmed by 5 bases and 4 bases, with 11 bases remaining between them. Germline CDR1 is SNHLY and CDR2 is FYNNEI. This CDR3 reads CASSPIGGTEAFF. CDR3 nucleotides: TGTGCCAGCAGTCCAATAGGGGGCACTGAAGCTTTCTTT.

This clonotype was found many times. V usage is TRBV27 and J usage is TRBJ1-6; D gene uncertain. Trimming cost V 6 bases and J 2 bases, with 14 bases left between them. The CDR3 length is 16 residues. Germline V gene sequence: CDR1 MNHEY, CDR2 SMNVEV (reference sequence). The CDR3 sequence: CASSTGGGAYNSPLHF. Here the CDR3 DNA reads TGTGCCAGCAGCACGGGCGGAGGCGCCTATAATTCACCCCTCCACTTT.

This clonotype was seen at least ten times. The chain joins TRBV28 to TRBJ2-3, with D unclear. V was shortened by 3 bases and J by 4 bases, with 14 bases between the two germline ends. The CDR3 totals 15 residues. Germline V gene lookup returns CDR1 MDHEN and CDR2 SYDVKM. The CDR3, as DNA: TGTGCCAGCAGTTTTGATCCGGGTTTGGCAGATACGCAGTATTTT. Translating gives CASSFDPGLADTQYF.

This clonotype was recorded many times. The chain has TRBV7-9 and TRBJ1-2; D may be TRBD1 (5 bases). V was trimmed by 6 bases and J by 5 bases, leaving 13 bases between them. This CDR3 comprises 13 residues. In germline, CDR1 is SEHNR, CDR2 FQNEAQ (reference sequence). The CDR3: CASREDTSYGYTF. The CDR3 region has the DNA TGTGCCAGCAGAGAGGACACGTCGTATGGCTACACCTTC.

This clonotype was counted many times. In nucleotides, the CDR3 is TGTGCCAGCAGATCCGAGGGGGGTCGCTATGGCTACACCTTC. It translates to CASRSEGGRYGYTF. V usage is TRBV28 and J usage is TRBJ1-2; TRBD1 is a possible D gene (6 bases). The germline CDR1 and CDR2 sequences are MDHEN and SYDVKM. CDR3 length: 14 amino acids. With 6 bases removed from V and 4 bases from J, the gap between germline ends came to 15 bases.

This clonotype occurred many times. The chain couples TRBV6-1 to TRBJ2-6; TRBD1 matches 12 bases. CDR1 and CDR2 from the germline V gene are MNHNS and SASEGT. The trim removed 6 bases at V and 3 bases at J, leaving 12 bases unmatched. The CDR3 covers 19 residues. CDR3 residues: CASRPPPGQGARGANVLTF. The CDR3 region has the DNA TGTGCCAGCAGACCTCCTCCGGGACAGGGGGCGCGTGGGGCCAACGTCCTGACTTTC.

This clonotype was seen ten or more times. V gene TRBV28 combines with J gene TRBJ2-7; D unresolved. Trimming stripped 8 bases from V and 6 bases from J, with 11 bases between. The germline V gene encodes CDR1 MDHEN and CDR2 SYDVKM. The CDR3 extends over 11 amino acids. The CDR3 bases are TGTGCCAGCCCCCGGCCGCGCGAGCAGTACTTC. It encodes CASPRPREQYF.

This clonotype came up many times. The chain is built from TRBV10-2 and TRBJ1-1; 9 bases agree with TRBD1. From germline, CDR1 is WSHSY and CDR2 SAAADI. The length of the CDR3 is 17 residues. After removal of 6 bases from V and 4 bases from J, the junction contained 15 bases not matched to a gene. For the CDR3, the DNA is TGCGCCAGCAGGCGCCCATCCCCGGGGACAGGGAGCACTGAAGCTTTCTTT. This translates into CASRRPSPGTGSTEAFF.

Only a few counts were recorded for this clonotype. The CDR3: CASSQLTGTGANVLTF. DNA for the CDR3: TGTGCCAGCAGCCAACTGACAGGGACCGGGGCCAACGTCCTGACTTTC. The rearrangement links TRBV7-9 to TRBJ2-6; TRBD1 aligns across 7 bases. The CDR3 consists of 16 residues. Germline V gene lookup returns CDR1 SEHNR and CDR2 FQNEAQ (reference sequence). The junction had 8 bases not matched to a gene; V was cut back by 5 bases and J by 4 bases.

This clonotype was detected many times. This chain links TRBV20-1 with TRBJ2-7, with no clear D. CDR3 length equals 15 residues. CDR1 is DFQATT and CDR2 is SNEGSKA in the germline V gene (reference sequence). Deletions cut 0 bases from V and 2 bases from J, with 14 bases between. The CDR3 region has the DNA TGCAGTGCTAGAGATCCTCGTGCAGTACCCTACGAGCAGTACTTC. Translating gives CSARDPRAVPYEQYF.